Following are 28 T cell receptor beta chains from one sample sequenced in a study of human T cells and chemical hapten exposure. Time point specified: pre-sensitization, week 0. As to treatment: therapeutic diphenylcyclopropenone sensitization with weekly scalp DPC. TCRdb re-called the RACE reads with MiXCR, one entry per CDR3 protein. The top ten hold 1% to 1.5% of the sample, which has 38,000 or so distinct CDR3 sequences, 7.5% to 8% seen once. Material: whole blood, obtained in connection with sensitization to the hapten diphenylcyclopropenone (DPC). These receptors originate from a woman aged 45 to 65 with alopecia areata. Some clones in this sample may be carry-over from other donors' samples.

V usage is TRBV6-7 and J usage is TRBJ2-1; D is unresolved. TRBV6-7 is filed as an ORF, its function uncertain. V lost 6 bases, J lost 2 bases, and 17 bases lay in between. The CDR3 is 16 amino acids. Here the CDR3 reads CASSYGGPETYNEQFF. In nucleotides, the CDR3 is TGTGCCAGCAGCTACGGTGGTCCCGAGACCTACAATGAGCAGTTCTTC.

The sample holds many counts of this clonotype. The rearrangement links TRBV2 to TRBJ2-3; 7 bases map to TRBD1. Germline trimming cut 7 bases from V and 3 bases from J; bases unmatched to any gene: 7. CDR1 and CDR2 (germline): SNHLY, FYNNEI. CDR3 length: 14 amino acids. The CDR3 DNA reads TGTGCCAGCACCCGAGACAGGGAGACAGATACGCAGTATTTT. Amino acid sequence: CASTRDRETDTQYF.

This clonotype was picked up a small number of times. The chain recombines TRBV27 with TRBJ1-1; TRBD1 aligns across 7 bases. V was clipped by 4 bases and J by 5 bases; unmatched bases: 4. This CDR3 spans 13 amino acids. Germline CDR1 reads MNHEY; CDR2 reads SMNVEV (reference sequence). CDR3 sequence: CASSSTGRTEAFF. The CDR3 DNA reads as TGTGCCAGCAGTTCGACAGGGCGGACTGAAGCTTTCTTT.

This clonotype was seen repeatedly, ten times or more. V usage is TRBV19 and J usage is TRBJ2-2, with TRBD2 identical over 10 bases. Germline CDR1 reads LNHDA; CDR2 reads SQIVND (reference sequence). This CDR3 comprises 19 residues. V lost 1 base and J lost 5; bases outside the gene matches: 13. Written as DNA, the CDR3 is TGTGCCAGTAGTATAGTGGGTAGCGGGAGGATCGGAAGGACCGGGGAGCTGTTTTTT. This encodes CASSIVGSGRIGRTGELFF.

The J gene is TRBJ1-2, the V gene TRBV12-3 or TRBV12-4, with a weak D call TRBD1 (5 bases). V was shortened by 5 bases and J by 5 bases, with 15 bases between the two germline ends. The CDR3 has 14 residues. CDR3 sequence: CASSPARDVYGYTF. CDR3 nucleotides: TGTGCCAGCAGTCCCGCCCGGGACGTTTATGGCTACACCTTC.

This clonotype was recorded at least ten times. This chain links TRBV5-5 with TRBJ2-3; 10 nucleotides align to TRBD1. This CDR3 region has 12 residues. Germline V gives CDR1 SGHKS, CDR2 YYEKEE (reference sequence). Trimming took 4 bases from V and 15 from J; bases not matched to a gene: 8. CDR3 DNA sequence: TGTGCCAGCAGCCCTCGAGGGACAGGGGAATATTTT. Amino acid sequence: CASSPRGTGEYF.

This rearrangement joins TRBV7-3 to TRBJ2-7, with 9 bases that match TRBD2. This CDR3 has 15 residues. J was trimmed by 2 bases and V by 0 bases; bases with no gene match: 2. In germline, CDR1 is SGHTA, CDR2 FQGTGA. In DNA, the CDR3 is TGTGCCAGCAGCTTAACTAGCGGGAGCACCTACGAGCAGTACTTC. It specifies CASSLTSGSTYEQYF.

The gene calls are TRBV24-1 and TRBJ2-7; tentatively, D is TRBD2 (7 bases). V dropped 5 bases and J dropped 0 bases, with 16 bases sitting between them. Germline values: CDR1 KGHDR, CDR2 SFDVKD. The CDR3 has 16 residues. Here the CDR3 reads CATSAGGGAYSYEQYF. The CDR3 bases are TGTGCCACCAGTGCCGGAGGGGGGGCTTACTCCTACGAGCAGTACTTC.

The genes are TRBV9 and TRBJ2-2; perhaps TRBD2 as D (5 bases). Germline V gives CDR1 SGDLS, CDR2 YYNGEE. The CDR3 has 13 residues. V lost 0 bases and J 7 bases, leaving 7 bases between the germline ends. For the CDR3, the DNA is TGTGCCAGCAGCGTAGTGAGGGACGGGGAGCTGTTTTTT. Residues: CASSVVRDGELFF.

This clonotype was detected ten times or more. The chain uses TRBV7-2 and TRBJ2-1; D ambiguous. CDR1 is SGHTA, CDR2 FQGNSA, per germline. This CDR3 contains 12 residues. V was pared by 2 bases and J by 5 bases, with 4 bases between. CDR3 DNA sequence: TGTGCCAGCAGCTTACTAGACAATGAGCAGTTCTTC. Its translation: CASSLLDNEQFF.

Many counts were recorded for this clonotype. The rearrangement joins TRBV7-2 to TRBJ1-1; a weak D match, TRBD1 (6 bases). Between the trimmed V and J ends, which lost 3 bases and 4 bases, there was a span of 6 bases. Germline CDR1 is SGHTA and CDR2 is FQGNSA. This CDR3 spans 12 amino acids. The CDR3 nucleotides are TGTGCCAGCAGCTTGACAGGCACTGAAGCTTTCTTT. Residues: CASSLTGTEAFF. Filled out from reference TRBV7-2 and TRBJ1-1, the complete variable domain reads GAGVSQSPSNKVTEKGKDVELRCDPISGHTALYWYRQSLGQGLEFLIYFQGNSAPDKSGLPSDRFSAERTGGSVSTLTIQRTQQEDSAVYLCASSLTGTEAFFGQGTRLTVV.

This clonotype has ten or more counts. The chain employs TRBV25-1 and TRBJ1-6, with D perhaps TRBD1 (5 bases). In germline, CDR1 is MGHDK, CDR2 SYGVNS. The CDR3 runs 13 residues. The V and J ends lost 6 bases and 5 bases respectively, with 8 bases between them. CDR3 nucleotides: TGTGCCAGCAGCCTGGGGGATAATTCACCCCTCCACTTT. Amino acids: CASSLGDNSPLHF.

This clonotype was seen at least ten times. This chain connects TRBV19 to TRBJ2-7, with 9 bases lining up with TRBD2. V dropped 3 bases and J dropped 7; count of bases not matched to a gene: 7. Germline assignment: CDR1 LNHDA and CDR2 SQIVND (reference sequence). This CDR3 is built from 14 residues. CDR3 coding DNA: TGTGCCAGTAGTATCGGTCTAGCGGGAAGGGAGCAGTACTTC. Protein product: CASSIGLAGREQYF.

This clonotype appeared many times. This rearrangement joins TRBV14 to TRBJ1-5; D not certain. With 1 base removed from V and 6 bases from J, the gap between germline ends came to 4 bases. The CDR3 runs to 12 residues. CDR1 is SGHDN, CDR2 FVKESK, per germline. The CDR3 DNA sequence: TGTGCCAGCAGCCAAGGTGTTCAGCCCCAGCATTTT. This translates into CASSQGVQPQHF.

This clonotype appeared once. A much larger clonotype is one base distant, so this may be a read error. V usage is TRBV11-2 and J usage is TRBJ1-6; D gene ambiguous. CDR1 and CDR2 from the germline V gene are SGHAT and FQNNGV. CDR3 size: 11 residues. The CDR3 coding sequence is TGTTCCAGCAGCTTAGCGGCACCCCTCCACTTT. As protein: CSSSLAAPLHF.

This clonotype was seen only a few times. V gene TRBV25-1 combines with J gene TRBJ1-5; D remains ambiguous. The CDR3 has 16 amino acids. With 3 bases removed from V and 2 bases from J, the gap between germline ends came to 14 bases. In germline, CDR1 is MGHDK, CDR2 SYGVNS. CDR3 sequence: CASSDGRQDRNQPQHF. CDR3 DNA: TGTGCCAGCAGTGATGGGCGTCAGGATCGCAATCAGCCCCAGCATTTT.

The chain has TRBV7-9 and TRBJ2-1, with D hard to call. The V end lost 4 bases, the J end lost 7 bases, and 5 bases lay between the germline ends. CDR3 size: 11 residues. CDR1 and CDR2 (germline): SEHNR, FQNEAQ (reference sequence). Here the CDR3 DNA reads TGTGCCAGCAGCTCCAATAATGAGCAGTTCTTC. Its translation is CASSSNNEQFF.

This clonotype was seen only a few times. The chain employs TRBV5-4 and TRBJ2-1; D might be TRBD1 (7 bases). The CDR3 totals 15 residues. V lost 3 bases and J lost 2, with 12 bases in between. CDR1 and CDR2 from the germline V gene are SGHNT and YYREEE (reference sequence). CDR3 protein: CASSWAGTAYNEQFF. The CDR3 bases are TGTGCCAGCAGCTGGGCGGGGACAGCCTACAATGAGCAGTTCTTC.

The CDR3, as DNA: TGCGCCAGCAGCCAAGATATTAGCGGGAGCGTCACAGATACGCAGTATTTT. Translating gives CASSQDISGSVTDTQYF. The V call is TRBV4-3, the J call TRBJ2-3, with 9 nucleotides matching TRBD2. V shed 0 bases and J 2 bases; nucleotides not matched to a gene: 6. Per germline, CDR1 LGHNA and CDR2 YSLEER. The CDR3 extends over 17 amino acids.

In this sample, this clonotype turned up many times. J is TRBJ2-2 and V is TRBV28; D gene uncertain. V lost 3 bases, J lost 4 bases, and 9 bases lay in between. Germline assignment: CDR1 MDHEN and CDR2 SYDVKM. This CDR3 spans 14 amino acids. For the CDR3, the DNA is TGTGCCAGCAGTTTCCCCAGGCCCACCGGGGAGCTGTTTTTT. Protein: CASSFPRPTGELFF.

This clonotype came up many times. The CDR3 reads CASSGQGPNYGYTF. The DNA of the CDR3 is TGTGCCAGCTCCGGACAGGGACCTAACTATGGCTACACCTTC. The chain employs TRBV18 and TRBJ1-2, with 8 bases fitting TRBD1. Germline V gene data show CDR1 as KGHSH and CDR2 as LQKENI. The CDR3 length is 14 residues. After removal of 6 bases from V and 0 bases from J, the junction contained 3 bases not matched to a gene.

There are many counts of this clonotype. The chain recombines TRBV6-1 with TRBJ1-1; maybe TRBD1 (6 bases). V was clipped by 3 bases and J by 1 base, with 6 bases between them. This CDR3 comprises 13 residues. CDR1 and CDR2 from the germline V gene are MNHNS and SASEGT. The CDR3 coding sequence is TGTGCCAGCAGTGAGACAGGGAACACTGAAGCTTTCTTT. As protein: CASSETGNTEAFF.

This clonotype was seen ten or more times. The V and J genes are TRBV28 and TRBJ1-2; D is possibly TRBD1 (5 bases). The germline V gene encodes CDR1 MDHEN and CDR2 SYDVKM. The CDR3 consists of 12 residues. Trimming stripped 7 bases from V and 4 bases from J, with 10 bases between. The CDR3 is CASKPGRYGYTF. The CDR3 DNA sequence: TGTGCCAGCAAGCCGGGGCGCTATGGCTACACCTTC.

This chain uses TRBV5-1 with TRBJ2-5; the match to TRBD2 covers 9 bases. Germline V gives CDR1 SGHRS, CDR2 YFSETQ. The CDR3 covers 16 residues. The V segment lost 0 bases and the J segment 6 bases; nucleotides outside the gene matches: 9. The CDR3 DNA reads as TGCGCCAGCAGCTTGGTGGCGGGAGGGGCCAGGAAGACCCAGTACTTC. Amino acids: CASSLVAGGARKTQYF.

This clonotype was picked up a small number of times. V is TRBV29-1 and J is TRBJ2-5, with D unresolved. This CDR3 comprises 14 residues. CDR1 and CDR2 from the germline V gene are SQVTM and ANQGSEA. Trimming removed 4 bases from V and 1 base from J, with 13 bases in between. Here the CDR3 DNA reads TGCAGCGTTGTGGCCGGTTTGGTCCAAGAGACCCAGTACTTC. Translating it yields CSVVAGLVQETQYF.

This clonotype was recorded at least ten times. The chain carries TRBV20-1 and TRBJ1-5; weak D call: TRBD1 (5 bases). The CDR3 length is 17 residues. The V gene lost 7 bases and the J gene lost 1 base, with 23 bases spanning the gap. The germline V gene has CDR1 DFQATT and CDR2 SNEGSKA (reference sequence). The CDR3 DNA is TGCAGTGTTGCGGGCTCAGGGAGTACCCTAAGCAATCAGCCCCAGCATTTT. It specifies CSVAGSGSTLSNQPQHF.

This clonotype was observed a few times. The CDR3 region has the DNA TGTGCCAGCAGCTTGGGTTTTTTGGATGAGCAGTTCTTC. Amino acid sequence: CASSLGFLDEQFF. The V call is TRBV5-5, the J call TRBJ2-1; D unresolved. The V and J ends lost 0 bases and 8 bases respectively, with 9 bases between them. Germline loops: CDR1 SGHKS, CDR2 YYEKEE (reference sequence). This CDR3 has 13 amino acids.

This clonotype was seen repeatedly, ten times or more. The rearrangement uses TRBV12-3 or TRBV12-4 and TRBJ2-1, with TRBD2 as a possible D gene (5 bases). There are 13 residues in the CDR3. The V end lost 8 bases, the J end lost 9 bases, and 17 bases lay between the germline ends. The CDR3 loop is CASYTPPGGEQFF. Here the CDR3 DNA reads TGTGCCAGCTACACTCCCCCAGGAGGTGAGCAGTTCTTC.